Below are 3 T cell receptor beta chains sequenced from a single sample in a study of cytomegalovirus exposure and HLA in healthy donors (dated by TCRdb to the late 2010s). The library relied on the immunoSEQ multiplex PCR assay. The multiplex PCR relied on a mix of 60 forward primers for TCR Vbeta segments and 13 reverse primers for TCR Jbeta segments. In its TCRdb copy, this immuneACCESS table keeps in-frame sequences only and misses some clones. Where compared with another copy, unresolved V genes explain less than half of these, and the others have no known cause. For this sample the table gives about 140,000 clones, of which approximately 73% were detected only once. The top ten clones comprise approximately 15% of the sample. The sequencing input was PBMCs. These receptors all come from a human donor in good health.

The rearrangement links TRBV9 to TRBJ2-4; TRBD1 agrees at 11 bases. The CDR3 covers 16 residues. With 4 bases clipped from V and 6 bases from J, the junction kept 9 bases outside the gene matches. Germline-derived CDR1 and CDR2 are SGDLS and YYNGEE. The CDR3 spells CASSTTGTGGGNIQYF. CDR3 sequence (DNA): TGTGCCAGCAGCACAACCGGGACAGGGGGGGGAAACATTCAGTACTTC.

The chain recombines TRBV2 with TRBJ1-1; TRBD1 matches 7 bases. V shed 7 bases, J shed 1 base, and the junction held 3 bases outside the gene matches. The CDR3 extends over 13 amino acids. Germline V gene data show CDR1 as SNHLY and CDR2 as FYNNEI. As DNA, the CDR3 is TGTGCCAGCAAGTCAGGGGGGAACACTGAAGCTTTCTTT. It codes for CASKSGGNTEAFF.

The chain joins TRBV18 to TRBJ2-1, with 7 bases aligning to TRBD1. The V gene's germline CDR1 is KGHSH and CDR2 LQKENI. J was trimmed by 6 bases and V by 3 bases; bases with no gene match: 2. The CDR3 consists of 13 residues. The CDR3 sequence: CASSPGQSNEQFF. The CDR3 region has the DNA TGTGCCAGCTCACCGGGACAGTCCAATGAGCAGTTCTTC.